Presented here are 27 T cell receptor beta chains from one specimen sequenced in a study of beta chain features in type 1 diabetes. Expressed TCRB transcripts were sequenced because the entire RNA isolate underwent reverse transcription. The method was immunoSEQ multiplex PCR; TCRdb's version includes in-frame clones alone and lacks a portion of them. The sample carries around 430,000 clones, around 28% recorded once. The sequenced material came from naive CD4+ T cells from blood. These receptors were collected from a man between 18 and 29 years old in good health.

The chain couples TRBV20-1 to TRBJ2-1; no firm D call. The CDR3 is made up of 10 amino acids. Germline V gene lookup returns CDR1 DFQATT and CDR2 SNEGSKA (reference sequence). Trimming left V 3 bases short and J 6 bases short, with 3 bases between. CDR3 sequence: CSASINEQFF. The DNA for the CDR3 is TGCAGTGCTAGTATCAATGAGCAGTTCTTC.

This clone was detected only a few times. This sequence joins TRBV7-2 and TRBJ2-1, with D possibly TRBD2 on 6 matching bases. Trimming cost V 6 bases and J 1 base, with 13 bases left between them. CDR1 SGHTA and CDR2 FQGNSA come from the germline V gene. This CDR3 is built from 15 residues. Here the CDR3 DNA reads TGTGCCAGCAGTTTGGAGGGCGGGTCCTACAATGAGCAGTTCTTC. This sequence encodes CASSLEGGSYNEQFF.

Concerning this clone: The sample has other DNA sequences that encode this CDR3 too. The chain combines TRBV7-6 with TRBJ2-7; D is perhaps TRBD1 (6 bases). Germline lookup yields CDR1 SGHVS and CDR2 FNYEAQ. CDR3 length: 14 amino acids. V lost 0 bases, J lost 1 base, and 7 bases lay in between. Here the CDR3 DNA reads TGTGCCAGCAGCTTAGCAGGACAGTCCTACGAGCAGTACTTC. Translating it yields CASSLAGQSYEQYF.

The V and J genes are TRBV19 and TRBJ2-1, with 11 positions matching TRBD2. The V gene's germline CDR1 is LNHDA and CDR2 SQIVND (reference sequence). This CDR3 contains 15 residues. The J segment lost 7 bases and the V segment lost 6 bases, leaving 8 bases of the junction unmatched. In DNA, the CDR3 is TGTGCCAGTAGCCCTGATTTAGCGGGAGGGAATGAGCAGTTCTTC. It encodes CASSPDLAGGNEQFF.

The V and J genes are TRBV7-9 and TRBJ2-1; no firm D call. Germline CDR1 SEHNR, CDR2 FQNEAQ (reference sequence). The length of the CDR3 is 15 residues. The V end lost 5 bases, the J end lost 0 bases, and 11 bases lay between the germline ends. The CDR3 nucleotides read TGTGCCAGCAGCGTTGACCATAGCTCCTACAATGAGCAGTTCTTC. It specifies CASSVDHSSYNEQFF.

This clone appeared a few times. In DNA, the CDR3 is TGTGCCAGCAGAAGTCGGGACGCCCGGGCGGACGAGCAGTACTTC. Amino acids: CASRSRDARADEQYF. The chain links TRBV7-6 to TRBJ2-7; D may correspond to TRBD1 or TRBD2 (5 bases each). CDR1 and CDR2 (germline): SGHVS, FNYEAQ. CDR3 length: 15 amino acids. Trimming cost V 6 bases and J 5 bases, with 20 bases left between them.

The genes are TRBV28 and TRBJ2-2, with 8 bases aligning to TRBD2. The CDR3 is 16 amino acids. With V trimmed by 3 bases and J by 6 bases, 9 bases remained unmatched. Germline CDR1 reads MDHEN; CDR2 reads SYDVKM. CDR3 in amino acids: CASSFPAGVGAGELFF. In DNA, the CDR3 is TGTGCCAGCAGTTTCCCAGCGGGAGTCGGGGCCGGGGAGCTGTTTTTT.

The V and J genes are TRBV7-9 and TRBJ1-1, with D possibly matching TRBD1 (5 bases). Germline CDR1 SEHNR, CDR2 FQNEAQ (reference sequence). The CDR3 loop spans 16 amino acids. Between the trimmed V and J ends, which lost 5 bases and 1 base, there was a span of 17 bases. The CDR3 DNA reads TGTGCCAGCAGCCCCAAAACGTACAGGTCGAACACTGAAGCTTTCTTT. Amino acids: CASSPKTYRSNTEAFF.

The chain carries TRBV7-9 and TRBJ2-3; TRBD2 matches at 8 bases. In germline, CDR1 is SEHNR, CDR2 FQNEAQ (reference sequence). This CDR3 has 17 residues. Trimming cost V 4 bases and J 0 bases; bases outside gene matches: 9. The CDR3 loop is CASSSMVSGTSTDTQYF. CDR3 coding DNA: TGTGCCAGCAGCTCGATGGTTAGCGGGACTAGCACAGATACGCAGTATTTT.

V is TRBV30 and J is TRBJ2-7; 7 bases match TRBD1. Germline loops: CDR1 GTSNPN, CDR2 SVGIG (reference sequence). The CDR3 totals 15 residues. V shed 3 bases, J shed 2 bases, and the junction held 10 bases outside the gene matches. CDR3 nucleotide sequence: TGTGCCTGGAGCCCCCCGGACAGGTTAGCCTACGAGCAGTACTTC. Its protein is CAWSPPDRLAYEQYF.

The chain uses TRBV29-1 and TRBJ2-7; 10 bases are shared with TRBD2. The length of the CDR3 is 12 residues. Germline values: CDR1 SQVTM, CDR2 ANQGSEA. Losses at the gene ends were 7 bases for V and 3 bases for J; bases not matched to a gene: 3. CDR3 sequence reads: CSASGRSYEQYF. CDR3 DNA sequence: TGCAGCGCTAGCGGGAGAAGCTACGAGCAGTACTTC.

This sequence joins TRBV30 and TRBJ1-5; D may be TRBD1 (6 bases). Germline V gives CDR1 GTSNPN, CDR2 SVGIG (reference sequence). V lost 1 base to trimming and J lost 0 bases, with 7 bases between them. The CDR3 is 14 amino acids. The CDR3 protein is CAWSGQVSNQPQHF. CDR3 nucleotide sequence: TGTGCCTGGAGTGGACAGGTTAGCAATCAGCCCCAGCATTTT.

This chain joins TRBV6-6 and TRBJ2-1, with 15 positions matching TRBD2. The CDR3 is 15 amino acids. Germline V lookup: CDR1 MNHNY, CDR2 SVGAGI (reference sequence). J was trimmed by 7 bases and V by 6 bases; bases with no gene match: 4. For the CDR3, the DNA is TGTGCCAGCAGGACCGGGACTAGCGGGAGGAATGAGCAGTTCTTC. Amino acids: CASRTGTSGRNEQFF.

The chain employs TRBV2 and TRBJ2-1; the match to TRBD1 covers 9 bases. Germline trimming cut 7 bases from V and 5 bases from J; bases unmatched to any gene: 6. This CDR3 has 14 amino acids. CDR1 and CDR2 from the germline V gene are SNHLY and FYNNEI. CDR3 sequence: CASKRDRVHNEQFF. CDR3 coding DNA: TGTGCCAGCAAGAGGGACAGGGTTCACAATGAGCAGTTCTTC.

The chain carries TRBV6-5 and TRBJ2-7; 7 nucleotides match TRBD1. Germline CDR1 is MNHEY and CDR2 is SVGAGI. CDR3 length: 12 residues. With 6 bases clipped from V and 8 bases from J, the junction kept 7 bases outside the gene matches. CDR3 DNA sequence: TGTGCCAGCAGCTTAGACAGGGCCAAGCAGTACTTC. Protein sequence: CASSLDRAKQYF.

CDR3 amino acids: CSVAAAGASYEQYF. The CDR3 region has the DNA TGCAGCGTCGCGGCGGCAGGGGCATCCTACGAGCAGTACTTC. The chain is built from TRBV29-1 and TRBJ2-7, with a possible D match to TRBD1 (6 bases). Germline V CDR1 and CDR2: SQVTM, ANQGSEA. Trimming left V 6 bases short and J 1 base short, with 16 bases between. CDR3 length: 14 residues.

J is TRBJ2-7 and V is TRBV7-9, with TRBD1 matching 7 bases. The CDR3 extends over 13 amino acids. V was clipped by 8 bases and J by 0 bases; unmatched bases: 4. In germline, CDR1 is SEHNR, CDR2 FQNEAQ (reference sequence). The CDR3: CASDREGSYEQYF. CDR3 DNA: TGTGCCAGCGACAGGGAAGGCTCCTACGAGCAGTACTTC.

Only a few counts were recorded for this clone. CDR3 protein: CSAWGPSSYEQYF. CDR3 coding DNA: TGCAGTGCTTGGGGGCCGAGCTCCTACGAGCAGTACTTC. This chain links TRBV29-1 with TRBJ2-7, with a possible D match to TRBD1 (6 bases). Germline V gene data show CDR1 as SQVTM and CDR2 as ANQGSEA. CDR3 length: 13 residues.

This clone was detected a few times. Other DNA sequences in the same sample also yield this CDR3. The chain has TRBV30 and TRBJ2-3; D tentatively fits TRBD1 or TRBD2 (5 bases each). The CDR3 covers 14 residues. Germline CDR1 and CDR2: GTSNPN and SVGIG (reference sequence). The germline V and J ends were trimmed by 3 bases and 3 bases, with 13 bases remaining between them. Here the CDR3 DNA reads TGTGCCTGGAGGCAGGGACGGGGAACAGATACGCAGTATTTT. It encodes CAWRQGRGTDTQYF.

Written as DNA, the CDR3 is TGTGCCAGCAGGCCCTCGGGGAGCTCTGGGGCCAACGTCCTGACTTTC. This codes for CASRPSGSSGANVLTF. The V call is TRBV14, the J call TRBJ2-6, with TRBD2 as a possible D gene (5 bases). Germline-derived CDR1 and CDR2 are SGHDN and FVKESK. The CDR3 is 16 amino acids. V gave up 6 bases and J gave up 0 bases, with 12 bases separating them.

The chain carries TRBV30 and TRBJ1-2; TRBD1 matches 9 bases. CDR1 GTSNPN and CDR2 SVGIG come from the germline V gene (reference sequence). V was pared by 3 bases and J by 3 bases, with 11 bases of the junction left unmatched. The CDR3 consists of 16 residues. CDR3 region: CAWRRDPGQGHYGYTF. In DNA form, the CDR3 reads TGTGCCTGGAGACGAGACCCGGGACAGGGCCACTATGGCTACACCTTC.

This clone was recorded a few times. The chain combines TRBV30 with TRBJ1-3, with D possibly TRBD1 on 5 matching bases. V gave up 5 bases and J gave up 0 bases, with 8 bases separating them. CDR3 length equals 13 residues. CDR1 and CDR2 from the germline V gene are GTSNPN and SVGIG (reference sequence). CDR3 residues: CAWVGLSGNTIYF. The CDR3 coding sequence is TGTGCCTGGGTGGGGCTCTCTGGAAACACCATATATTTT.

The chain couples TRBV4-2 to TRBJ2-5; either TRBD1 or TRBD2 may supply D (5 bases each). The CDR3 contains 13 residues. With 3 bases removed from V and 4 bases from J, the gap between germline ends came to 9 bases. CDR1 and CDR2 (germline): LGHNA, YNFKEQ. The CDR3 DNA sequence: TGTGCCAGCAGCCAGGGACGATTAGAGACCCAGTACTTC. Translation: CASSQGRLETQYF.

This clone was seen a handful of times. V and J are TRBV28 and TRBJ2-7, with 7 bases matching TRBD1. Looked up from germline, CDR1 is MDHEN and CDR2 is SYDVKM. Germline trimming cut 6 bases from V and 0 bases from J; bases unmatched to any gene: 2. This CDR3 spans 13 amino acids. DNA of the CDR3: TGTGCCAGCAGGACAGGGATCTCCTACGAGCAGTACTTC. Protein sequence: CASRTGISYEQYF. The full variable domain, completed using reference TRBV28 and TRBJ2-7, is DVKVTQSSRYLVKRTGEKVFLECVQDMDHENMFWYRQDPGLGLRLIYFSYDVKMKEKGDIPEGYSVSREKKERFSLILESASTNQTSMYLCASRTGISYEQYFGPGTRLTVT.

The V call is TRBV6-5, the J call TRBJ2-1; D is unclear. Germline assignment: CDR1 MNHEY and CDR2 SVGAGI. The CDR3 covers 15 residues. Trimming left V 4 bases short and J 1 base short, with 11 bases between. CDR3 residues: CASSSSLGSYNEQFF. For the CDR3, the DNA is TGTGCCAGCAGTTCGTCCCTGGGATCCTACAATGAGCAGTTCTTC.

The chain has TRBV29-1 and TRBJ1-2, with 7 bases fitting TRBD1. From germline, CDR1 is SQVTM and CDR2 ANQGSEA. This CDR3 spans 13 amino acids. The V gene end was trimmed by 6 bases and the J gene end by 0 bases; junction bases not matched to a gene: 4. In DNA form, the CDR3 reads TGCAGCGTCAAACAGGGGACTAACTATGGCTACACCTTC. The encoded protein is CSVKQGTNYGYTF.

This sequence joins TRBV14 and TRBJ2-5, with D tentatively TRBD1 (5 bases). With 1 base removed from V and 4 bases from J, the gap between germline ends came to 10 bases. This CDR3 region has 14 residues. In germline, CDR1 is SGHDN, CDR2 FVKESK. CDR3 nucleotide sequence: TGTGCCAGCAGCCAAGGGACATCCCCAGAGACCCAGTACTTC. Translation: CASSQGTSPETQYF.